This passage covers 10 T cell receptor beta chains from one sample sequenced in a study of OX40 agonist ivuxolimab in advanced cancers. This table comes from immunoSEQ multiplex PCR, and its TCRdb copy is limited to in-frame clones, with some not included. The sample carries roughly 50,000 clones, 86% recorded once. The specimen was CD4+ or CD8+ T cells sorted from blood, collected in a trial of the OX40 agonist ivuxolimab. The receptors derive from an adult with an advanced solid tumor such as melanoma, head and neck, liver or kidney cancer.

Concerning this clone: An end of the junction does not agree with germline; a read error may underlie this. This chain links TRBV6-5 with TRBJ1-2, with a possible D match to TRBD1 (6 bases). Germline V lookup: CDR1 MNHEY, CDR2 SVGAGI. This CDR3 is 16 amino acids long. This chain's CDR3 is CASSYSRTAQGGGCTF. For the CDR3, the DNA is TGTGCCAGCAGTTACTCGAGGACAGCTCAGGGCGGGGGCTGCACCTTC.

The chain couples TRBV5-5 to TRBJ1-1; D remains ambiguous. The germline CDR1 and CDR2 sequences are SGHKS and YYEKEE (reference sequence). CDR3 length: 15 amino acids. Trimming removed 1 base at V and 0 bases at J, with 10 bases between. The CDR3 loop is CASSLSDRVNTEAFF. In nucleotides, the CDR3 is TGTGCCAGCAGCTTGAGTGATAGGGTGAACACTGAAGCTTTCTTT. The entire variable domain, with the rest obtained from reference TRBV5-5 and TRBJ1-1, is as follows: DAGVTQSPTHLIKTRGQQVTLRCSPISGHKSVSWYQQVLGQGPQFIFQYYEKEERGRGNFPDRFSARQFPNYSSELNVNALLLGDSALYLCASSLSDRVNTEAFFGQGTRLTVV.

The V call is TRBV7-9, the J call TRBJ1-2; D is unresolved. V shed 3 bases and J shed 5 bases, with 16 bases lying between them. This CDR3 is built from 15 residues. Germline V gene data show CDR1 as SEHNR and CDR2 as FQNEAQ (reference sequence). CDR3 sequence: CASSFFRQVGYGYTF. CDR3 bases: TGTGCCAGCAGCTTTTTTAGGCAGGTTGGGTATGGCTACACCTTC.

This clone was found a few times. The V and J genes are TRBV18 and TRBJ1-2, with TRBD1 identical over 10 bases. Germline V gene data show CDR1 as KGHSH and CDR2 as LQKENI. The trim removed 1 base at V and 8 bases at J, leaving 4 bases unmatched. There are 14 residues in the CDR3. CDR3 loop: CASSPLGTGDGYTF. CDR3 DNA: TGTGCCAGCTCACCACTGGGGACAGGGGACGGCTACACCTTC.

The chain carries TRBV6-5 and TRBJ2-3, with TRBD2 matching 8 bases. CDR3 length equals 15 residues. Germline lookup yields CDR1 MNHEY and CDR2 SVGAGI. V lost 2 bases, J lost 2 bases, and 3 bases stayed unmatched. As DNA, the CDR3 is TGTGCCAGCAGTTACGGCGGGGGGCTCACAGATACGCAGTATTTT. Amino acids: CASSYGGGLTDTQYF.

V gene TRBV7-2 combines with J gene TRBJ2-5; possibly TRBD2 for D (5 bases). V shed 7 bases and J shed 2 bases, with 17 bases lying between them. Looked up from germline, CDR1 is SGHTA and CDR2 is FQGNSA. The CDR3 is 15 residues long. CDR3 protein: CASTDFQRRQETQYF. The CDR3 nucleotides read TGTGCCAGCACCGATTTCCAGCGGCGACAAGAGACCCAGTACTTC.

The chain employs TRBV5-1 and TRBJ1-1; weak D call: TRBD1 (6 bases). The V end lost 0 bases, the J end lost 5 bases, and 11 bases lay between the germline ends. Germline lookup yields CDR1 SGHRS and CDR2 YFSETQ. The CDR3 is 14 residues long. As DNA, the CDR3 is TGCGCCAGCAGCTTGGTCCCAGGGGAGACTGAAGCTTTCTTT. Protein sequence: CASSLVPGETEAFF.

The rearrangement joins TRBV7-8 to TRBJ1-3, with no clear D. V dropped 5 bases and J dropped 4 bases, with 9 bases sitting between them. The germline gives CDR1 SGHVS, CDR2 FQNEAQ. The CDR3 runs 13 residues. This chain's CDR3 is CASSSDGGNTIYF. DNA of the CDR3: TGTGCCAGCAGCAGTGATGGAGGAAACACCATATATTTT.

CDR3 sequence: CASSLDGPPEKLFF. CDR3 sequence (DNA): TGCGCCAGCAGCTTGGACGGGCCACCTGAAAAACTGTTTTTT. The chain uses TRBV5-1 and TRBJ1-4; D not certain. Germline CDR1 and CDR2: SGHRS and YFSETQ. CDR3 length: 14 residues. V was trimmed by 0 bases and J by 7 bases, leaving 10 bases between them.

The chain recombines TRBV6-1 with TRBJ1-1; D is uncertain. The CDR3 has 13 residues. CDR1 and CDR2 (germline): MNHNS, SASEGT. V shed 2 bases and J shed 1 base, with 5 bases lying between them. CDR3 in amino acids: CASSENQNTEAFF. CDR3 DNA: TGTGCCAGCAGTGAAAACCAGAACACTGAAGCTTTCTTT.